This T cell receptor (beta chain) is drawn from a study of Graves' ophthalmopathy and Graves' hyperthyroidism. Across the whole study: No ophthalmopathy within 18 months of follow-up signified stable hyperthyroidism.

Amplification targeted the TCR beta CDR3 regions, with RNA transcripts as the source material. First-round RT-PCR with HTBI primers preceded a second-round multiplex PCR. Via MiXCR, TCRdb re-called the multiplex PCR reads, giving one row per CDR3 protein. The table lists around 1,200,000 distinct CDR3 sequences, 36% of them singletons. Notes on this clonotype: Its antigen is currently unknown.

Points from the study as a whole: Blood shared most expanded thyroid clonotypes above 0.001 frequency.

Excluded were patients with other autoimmune diseases, uncontrolled infections, pregnancy or lactation. V lost 7 bases and J lost 0, with 14 bases in between. Germline CDR1 reads SGDLS; CDR2 reads YYNGEE. The CDR3 consists of 15 residues. The chain combines TRBV9 with TRBJ1-3, with D tentatively TRBD1 (6 bases). The material sequenced was peripheral blood or thyroid tissue (not recorded which). This receptor was obtained from an adult man with Graves' hyperthyroidism. CDR3 amino acids: CASATDSSSGNTIYF. DNA of the CDR3: TGTGCCAGCGCGACGGACAGCTCCTCTGGAAACACCATATATTTT.